This T cell receptor beta chain was retrieved from a study of neurological immune-mediated disorders. TCRdb independently ran MiXCR on the 5' RACE reads; one entry per CDR3 protein. This sample has fewer than 45,000 distinct CDR3 sequences, with approximately 12% found just once. This clonotype was found many times. Time point in this sample: technical triplicate 1. A total of 2 million PBMCs stored at -80 degrees C provided the unsorted libraries. The length of the CDR3 is 12 residues. Germline V gene lookup returns CDR1 DFQATT and CDR2 SNEGSKA (reference sequence). Trimming shortened V by 6 bases and J by 5 bases, and 14 bases separated the two germline ends.

The receptor was derived from a man in his sixties with HTLV-1-associated myelopathy (HAM/TSP). This chain links TRBV20-1 with TRBJ2-7; D unresolved. Sequencing input: PBMCs. The CDR3 is CSADRGFDEQYF. The CDR3 DNA follows: TGCAGTGCCGATCGCGGTTTCGACGAGCAGTACTTC.